Following are 17 T cell receptor beta chains from one sample sequenced in a study of T cells in Graves' hyperthyroidism and ophthalmopathy. RNA transcripts yielded amplified TCR beta CDR3 regions. Using the HTBI primer set, a first-round RT-PCR was run on the TCR CDR3. Via MiXCR, TCRdb re-called the multiplex PCR reads, giving one row per CDR3 protein. The table records hundreds of thousands of distinct CDR3 sequences, around 21% of them present only once. The specimen sequenced was blood. All receptors derive from a man aged 25 to 40 with Graves' ophthalmopathy.

The V and J genes are TRBV4-2 and TRBJ1-4; the D is unclear. Trimming took 0 bases from V and 4 from J, leaving 6 bases between them. The CDR3 is 14 amino acids. Per germline, CDR1 LGHNA and CDR2 YNFKEQ. The CDR3 DNA sequence: TGTGCCAGCAGCCAAGACTGGGGTAATGAAAAACTGTTTTTT. Its translation is CASSQDWGNEKLFF.

This clonotype was observed a handful of times. The V gene is TRBV9, the J gene TRBJ1-4; no definite D call. V lost 2 bases and J lost 4, with 27 bases in between. In germline, CDR1 is SGDLS, CDR2 YYNGEE. This CDR3 has 20 amino acids. CDR3 sequence (DNA): TGTGCCAGCAGCGTTGGGGAAACAGCGGCACTTCGACCTCATAATGAAAAACTGTTTTTT. Protein: CASSVGETAALRPHNEKLFF. Looking up the rest from reference TRBV9 and TRBJ1-4 gives the full variable domain: DSGVTQTPKHLITATGQRVTLRCSPRSGDLSVYWYQQSLDQGLQFLIQYYNGEERAKGNILERFSAQQFPDLHSELNLSSLELGDSALYFCASSVGETAALRPHNEKLFFGSGTQLSVL.

This clonotype was detected a few times. The chain couples TRBV7-9 to TRBJ2-5; either TRBD1 or TRBD2 may fit D (6 bases each). V was clipped by 5 bases and J by 5 bases, with 15 bases between them. Germline V gives CDR1 SEHNR, CDR2 FQNEAQ (reference sequence). The CDR3 totals 14 residues. Here the CDR3 reads CASSESGGGETQYF. CDR3 nucleotides: TGTGCCAGCAGCGAGAGTGGAGGGGGTGAGACCCAGTACTTC.

This chain uses TRBV9 with TRBJ1-2, with 8 bases that match TRBD1. The J segment lost 3 bases and the V segment lost 0 bases, leaving 4 bases of the junction unmatched. The length of the CDR3 is 15 residues. CDR1 SGDLS and CDR2 YYNGEE come from the germline V gene. In DNA, the CDR3 is TGTGCCAGCAGCGTAGGAGGACAGGGTGACTATGGCTACACCTTC. Its protein is CASSVGGQGDYGYTF.

The table lists this clonotype with a few counts. The chain couples TRBV20-1 to TRBJ2-7; D is uncertain. The germline V gene encodes CDR1 DFQATT and CDR2 SNEGSKA (reference sequence). This CDR3 is built from 10 residues. V lost 4 bases and J 6 bases, leaving 7 bases between the germline ends. In nucleotides, the CDR3 is TGCAGTGCTAAAAATCGCGAGCAGTACTTC. Protein sequence: CSAKNREQYF.

The V and J genes are TRBV18 and TRBJ2-7; tentatively, D is TRBD2 (5 bases). This CDR3 comprises 13 residues. The V gene's germline CDR1 is KGHSH and CDR2 LQKENI. Trimming stripped 8 bases from V and 6 bases from J, with 17 bases between. CDR3 in DNA: TGTGCCAGCACCCCCGGACTGGGCTCCGAGCAGTACTTC. This sequence encodes CASTPGLGSEQYF.

This clonotype has only a few counts. The CDR3 is CASSQDLGRASEQYF. CDR3 bases: TGCGCCAGCAGCCAAGATCTGGGCAGGGCGTCAGAGCAGTACTTC. The genes are TRBV4-3 and TRBJ2-7, with D perhaps TRBD1 (5 bases). The CDR3 is 15 residues long. Germline CDR1 and CDR2: LGHNA and YSLEER. Trimming removed 0 bases at V and 7 bases at J, with 16 bases between.

Only a few counts were recorded for this clonotype. This chain connects TRBV6-1 to TRBJ2-2; no reliable D call. Germline CDR1 reads MNHNS; CDR2 reads SASEGT. The CDR3 loop spans 16 amino acids. The ends were cut back, 2 bases at V and 5 bases at J, with 15 bases in the middle. CDR3 sequence (DNA): TGTGCCAGCAGTGAACTCCCCAATGCGAGGACCGGGGAGCTGTTTTTT. Its translation: CASSELPNARTGELFF.

V usage is TRBV7-3 and J usage is TRBJ2-1; D is possibly TRBD1 or TRBD2 (5 bases each). The germline V gene encodes CDR1 SGHTA and CDR2 FQGTGA. Trimming pared 5 bases from V and 6 bases from J, leaving 11 bases between. CDR3 size: 13 residues. Here the CDR3 reads CASSQQAGNEQFF. Here the CDR3 DNA reads TGTGCCAGCAGCCAACAGGCGGGCAATGAGCAGTTCTTC.

V is TRBV6-1 and J is TRBJ2-7; no firm D call. The CDR3 runs to 14 residues. V lost 5 bases and J 2 bases, leaving 13 bases between the germline ends. Germline V CDR1 and CDR2: MNHNS, SASEGT. CDR3 region: CASSSSDVAYEQYF. CDR3 bases: TGTGCCAGCAGTTCTTCTGACGTCGCCTACGAGCAGTACTTC.

This clonotype was seen more than once but under ten times. V is TRBV27 and J is TRBJ2-7, with D possibly matching TRBD1 (6 bases). The ends were cut back, 3 bases at V and 1 base at J, with 10 bases in the middle. The CDR3 loop spans 14 amino acids. Germline V gives CDR1 MNHEY, CDR2 SMNVEV (reference sequence). CDR3 nucleotide sequence: TGTGCCAGCAGTTTCCACGGACAGTCCTACGAGCAGTACTTC. Amino acid sequence: CASSFHGQSYEQYF.

This clonotype was counted ten times or more. The chain carries TRBV7-9 and TRBJ2-7, with TRBD1 identical over 10 bases. The V gene's germline CDR1 is SEHNR and CDR2 FQNEAQ (reference sequence). Trimming cost V 3 bases and J 5 bases; bases outside gene matches: 4. There are 14 residues in the CDR3. CDR3 sequence reads: CASSFRDRGHEQYF. The CDR3 DNA is TGTGCCAGCAGCTTCCGGGACAGGGGCCACGAGCAGTACTTC.

The V gene is TRBV29-1, the J gene TRBJ2-3, with TRBD2 identical over 7 bases. This CDR3 region has 15 residues. Germline V gene lookup returns CDR1 SQVTM and CDR2 ANQGSEA. With V trimmed by 7 bases and J by 1 base, 11 bases remained unmatched. In DNA, the CDR3 is TGCAGCGCAGAAGAGTGGGGAGGGGGCACAGATACGCAGTATTTT. Encoded protein: CSAEEWGGGTDTQYF.

The chain has TRBV4-3 and TRBJ2-2; D is unresolved. CDR1 is LGHNA, CDR2 YSLEER, per germline. This CDR3 has 14 amino acids. Trimming stripped 5 bases from V and 6 bases from J, with 13 bases between. CDR3 region: CASSAGTPAGELFF. The CDR3 region has the DNA TGCGCCAGCAGCGCAGGCACTCCGGCCGGGGAGCTGTTTTTT.

The chain is built from TRBV6-2 or TRBV6-3 and TRBJ2-7; TRBD2 matches 11 bases. Germline CDR1 reads MNHEY; CDR2 reads SVGEGT. The CDR3 has 13 amino acids. The J segment lost 5 bases and the V segment lost 6 bases, leaving 3 bases of the junction unmatched. As DNA, the CDR3 is TGTGCCAGCAGACCGGGACTAGCGGACGAGCAGTACTTC. Protein sequence: CASRPGLADEQYF.

The V and J genes are TRBV9 and TRBJ2-7; 9 bases map to TRBD1. Trimming removed 2 bases from V and 4 bases from J; junction bases left unmatched: 7. This CDR3 region has 15 residues. Germline lookup yields CDR1 SGDLS and CDR2 YYNGEE. The CDR3 loop is CASSVGTGLGYEQYF. The CDR3 bases are TGTGCCAGCAGCGTCGGGACAGGGTTAGGATACGAGCAGTACTTC.

This clonotype was seen a few times. V gene TRBV4-1 combines with J gene TRBJ2-3, with D hard to call. Germline V CDR1 and CDR2: MGHRA, YSYEKL. CDR3 size: 13 residues. The V gene lost 3 bases and the J gene lost 4 bases, with 8 bases spanning the gap. The CDR3 here is CASSQGLADTQYF. CDR3 sequence (DNA): TGCGCCAGCAGCCAGGGGTTAGCAGATACGCAGTATTTT.